These 9 T cell receptor beta chains were sequenced from one sample in a study of T cells in Graves' hyperthyroidism and ophthalmopathy. Amplified TCR beta CDR3 regions came from RNA transcripts. Primed by the HTBI set, a first-round RT-PCR was run on the TCR CDR3. Using its own MiXCR run on the multiplex PCR reads, TCRdb lists one record per CDR3 protein. The sample lists hundreds of thousands of distinct CDR3 sequences, around 38% occurring once. Material for sequencing was blood. The receptor set was obtained from a man between 18 and 35 years old with Graves' hyperthyroidism.

This clonotype was picked up many times. V gene TRBV14 combines with J gene TRBJ2-7; D is unresolved. Trimming pared 6 bases from V and 0 bases from J, leaving 12 bases between. Germline V gives CDR1 SGHDN, CDR2 FVKESK. This CDR3 is built from 14 residues. The CDR3 region has the DNA TGTGCCAGCAGTGAGACCGGCCGCTCCTACGAGCAGTACTTC. This translates into CASSETGRSYEQYF.

Concerning this clonotype: One base away lies a much larger clone, so this may be a sequencing read error. The chain uses TRBV9 and TRBJ1-2, with D uncertain. Germline V gene lookup returns CDR1 SGDLS and CDR2 YYNGEE. The CDR3 covers 12 residues. Trimming pared 4 bases from V and 7 bases from J, leaving 11 bases between. The chain's CDR3 is CASSIAEAGYTF. CDR3 bases: TGTGCCAGCAGCATAGCTGAGGCTGGCTACACCTTC.

The sample holds many counts of this clonotype. V gene TRBV5-1 combines with J gene TRBJ2-6; D gene uncertain. The CDR3 length is 16 residues. The germline V gene encodes CDR1 SGHRS and CDR2 YFSETQ. The germline V and J ends were trimmed by 0 bases and 0 bases, with 7 bases remaining between them. The CDR3 loop reads CASSLGAHSGANVLTF. In DNA, the CDR3 is TGCGCCAGCAGCTTGGGAGCACACTCTGGGGCCAACGTCCTGACTTTC.

The V and J genes are TRBV2 and TRBJ2-7, with D maybe TRBD1 (5 bases). Germline lookup yields CDR1 SNHLY and CDR2 FYNNEI. V lost 11 bases to trimming and J lost 2 bases, with 16 bases between them. The CDR3 length is 13 residues. CDR3 protein: CAGAGQTPYEQYF. DNA of the CDR3: TGTGCCGGGGCAGGTCAGACCCCCTACGAGCAGTACTTC.

The chain joins TRBV7-9 to TRBJ2-5; D may correspond to TRBD1 or TRBD2 (5 bases each). V was pared by 5 bases and J by 5 bases, with 15 bases between. The CDR3 is 14 amino acids. In germline, CDR1 is SEHNR, CDR2 FQNEAQ (reference sequence). The CDR3: CASSPTPGDETQYF. CDR3 bases: TGTGCCAGCAGCCCAACACCCGGGGACGAGACCCAGTACTTC.

V is TRBV9 and J is TRBJ2-7; 8 positions match TRBD2. V lost 4 bases and J lost 5; bases outside the gene matches: 5. This CDR3 has 13 amino acids. The germline gives CDR1 SGDLS, CDR2 YYNGEE. CDR3 bases: TGTGCCAGCAGCCCGACGGGGGGGGACGAGCAGTACTTC. Translating gives CASSPTGGDEQYF. Variable domain in full (rest from reference TRBV9 and TRBJ2-7): DSGVTQTPKHLITATGQRVTLRCSPRSGDLSVYWYQQSLDQGLQFLIQYYNGEERAKGNILERFSAQQFPDLHSELNLSSLELGDSALYFCASSPTGGDEQYFGPGTRLTVT.

Remarks on this clonotype: This could be a read error, since a much larger clone is one nucleotide away. V gene TRBV19 combines with J gene TRBJ1-4; D uncertain. The CDR3 runs to 13 residues. Germline values: CDR1 LNHDA, CDR2 SQIVND (reference sequence). CDR3 amino acids: CASRQQTNGKLFF. Written as DNA, the CDR3 is TGTGCCAGTAGACAGCAAACTAATGGAAAACTGTTTTTT.

This clonotype was observed at least ten times. The rearrangement links TRBV12-3 or TRBV12-4 to TRBJ1-3, with D uncertain. V lost 2 bases and J 0 bases, leaving 5 bases between the germline ends. The CDR3 loop spans 14 amino acids. The CDR3 region has the DNA TGTGCCAGCAGTTTAATCTTCTCTGGAAACACCATATATTTT. This codes for CASSLIFSGNTIYF.

Ten or more counts support this clonotype. The chain is built from TRBV7-8 and TRBJ1-3; 8 nucleotides agree with TRBD1. The germline V gene encodes CDR1 SGHVS and CDR2 FQNEAQ. The V segment lost 6 bases and the J segment 5 bases; nucleotides outside the gene matches: 9. This CDR3 is 15 amino acids long. CDR3 residues: CASRGTGLTRNTIYF. As DNA, the CDR3 is TGTGCCAGCAGGGGGACAGGCTTAACCCGAAACACCATATATTTT. Complete variable domain (other parts from reference TRBV7-8 and TRBJ1-3): GAGVSQSPRYKVAKRGQDVALRCDPISGHVSLFWYQQALGQGPEFLTYFQNEAQLDKSGLPSDRFFAERPEGSVSTLKIQRTQQEDSAVYLCASRGTGLTRNTIYFGEGSWLTVV.